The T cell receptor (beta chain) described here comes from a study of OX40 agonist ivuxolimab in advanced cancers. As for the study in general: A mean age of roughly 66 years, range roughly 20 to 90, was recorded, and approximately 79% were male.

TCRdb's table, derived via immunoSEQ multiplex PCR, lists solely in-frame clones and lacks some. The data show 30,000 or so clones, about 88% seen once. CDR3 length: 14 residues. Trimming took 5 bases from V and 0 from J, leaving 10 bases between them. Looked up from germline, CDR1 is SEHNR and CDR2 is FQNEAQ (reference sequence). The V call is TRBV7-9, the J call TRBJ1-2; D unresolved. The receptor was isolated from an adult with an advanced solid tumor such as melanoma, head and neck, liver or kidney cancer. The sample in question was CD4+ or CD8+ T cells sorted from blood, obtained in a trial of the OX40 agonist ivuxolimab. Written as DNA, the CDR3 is TGTGCCAGCAGCCAGTTCAGTTCTAACTATGGCTACACCTTC. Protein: CASSQFSSNYGYTF. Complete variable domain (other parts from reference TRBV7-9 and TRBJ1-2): DTGVSQNPRHKITKRGQNVTFRCDPISEHNRLYWYRQTLGQGPEFLTYFQNEAQLEKSRLLSDRFSAERPKGSFSTLEIQRTEQGDSAMYLCASSQFSSNYGYTFGSGTRLTVV.